Given below is one TCR beta chain in context. The antigen is undetermined. Sequencing was performed with immunoSEQ multiplex PCR; in TCRdb, only in-frame clones are kept and a portion is missing. Altogether over 800,000 clones are present, around 93% being singletons, with the ten largest covering less than 25%. Positive CCR7 selection of CD45RO-negative cells yielded the naive CD8 cells, and terminally differentiated effector memory CD45RA+ cells were excluded. This sample was taken from a study of shared clonotypes between healthy human individuals. Germline CDR1 reads MNHNS; CDR2 reads SASEGT. Trimming shortened V by 2 bases and J by 4 bases, and 26 bases separated the two germline ends. This CDR3 comprises 20 residues. Whole-study findings and limits: Researchers found naive subsets generally carried larger estimated richness than memory subsets.

The chain uses TRBV6-1 and TRBJ2-2, with D tentatively TRBD2 (6 bases). The sample consisted of naive CD8+ T cells sorted from blood. This TCR was recovered from a man under 40 in good health. The CDR3 reads CASSEHDPVYRDSSTGELFF. The CDR3 coding sequence is TGTGCCAGCAGTGAACACGACCCAGTATACCGGGACTCAAGCACCGGGGAGCTGTTTTTT.